Each of the 6 T cell receptor beta chains below was sequenced from the same sample in a study of CD8+ T cells in alopecia areata. Once RNA had been extracted, it was reverse transcribed into cDNA to act as the sequencing template. Assay: immunoSEQ multiplex PCR; the TCRdb copy retains only in-frame clones and omits some. Of some 31,000 clones listed, 70% to 80% are singletons. The sequencing sample was made of NKG2D-low CD8+ T cells sorted from blood. These receptor sequences come from a human donor with alopecia areata.

This rearrangement joins TRBV2 to TRBJ2-1; D not certain. The V end was cut by 4 bases, the J end by 6 bases, with 7 bases between. CDR3 size: 12 residues. CDR1 SNHLY and CDR2 FYNNEI come from the germline V gene. The CDR3 region has the DNA TGTGCCAGCAGTGTTGGTTTCAATGAGCAGTTCTTC. Protein sequence: CASSVGFNEQFF.

With respect to this clone: A much larger clone is a single base away; this may be a read error. The sample carries other DNA sequences with the same CDR3. The chain has TRBV6-4 and TRBJ2-3, with 8 bases identical to TRBD1. CDR1 and CDR2 (germline): MRHNA, SNTAGT. The CDR3 length is 14 residues. V dropped 2 bases and J dropped 4; count of bases not matched to a gene: 2. DNA for the CDR3: TGTGCCAGCAGTGACGGACAGGGAGCAGATACGCAGTATTTT. It is translated as CASSDGQGADTQYF.

The chain links TRBV29-1 to TRBJ1-1; 8 nucleotides align to TRBD1. CDR3 size: 12 residues. Germline V CDR1 and CDR2: SQVTM, ANQGSEA. V dropped 7 bases and J dropped 11; count of bases not matched to a gene: 12. The DNA for the CDR3 is TGCAGCGCTCCCCAGGCAGGGGGCGTCGCTTTCTTT. Translating gives CSAPQAGGVAFF. The whole variable domain, remainder taken from reference TRBV29-1 and TRBJ1-1, is SAVISQKPSRDICQRGTSLTIQCQVDSQVTMMFWYRQQPGQSLTLIATANQGSEATYESGFVIDKFPISRPNLTFSTLTVSNMSPEDSSIYLCSAPQAGGVAFFGQGTRLTVV.

This sequence joins TRBV7-9 and TRBJ2-3; unclear D gene. The CDR3 totals 15 residues. CDR1 is SEHNR, CDR2 FQNEAQ, per germline (reference sequence). The ends were cut back, 5 bases at V and 4 bases at J, with 16 bases in the middle. The CDR3 bases are TGTGCCAGCAGCGCCACCGTAAGCAGCCCAGATACGCAGTATTTT. Protein product: CASSATVSSPDTQYF.

The count of this clone is one. The V and J genes are TRBV5-4 and TRBJ2-4; D is tentatively TRBD1 or TRBD2 (5 bases each). The CDR3 consists of 15 residues. V was shortened by 4 bases and J by 0 bases, with 11 bases between the two germline ends. Germline V gives CDR1 SGHNT, CDR2 YYREEE (reference sequence). The CDR3 reads CASSNLGGAKNIQYF. CDR3 sequence (DNA): TGTGCCAGCAGCAACCTTGGGGGAGCCAAAAACATTCAGTACTTC.

This chain connects TRBV4-2 to TRBJ1-1, with D perhaps matching TRBD1 (6 bases). The V end lost 5 bases, the J end lost 3 bases, and 13 bases lay between the germline ends. In germline, CDR1 is LGHNA, CDR2 YNFKEQ. This CDR3 contains 14 residues. CDR3 coding DNA: TGTGCCAGCAGCTTATGGGGGGCGTACACTGAAGCTTTCTTT. Its protein product is CASSLWGAYTEAFF.